This T cell receptor (beta chain) was identified during a study of T cell responses to AZD1222 COVID-19 vaccine. A note on this clone: Its matching antigen is unknown.

Repertoires were generated with immunoSEQ multiplex PCR, while TCRdb's copy carries only in-frame clones and drops some. The sample has around 94,000 clones, 85% seen once. Study findings and constraints: Baseline seropositivity occurred in only a handful of AZD1222 recipients.

This TCR was recovered from an adult who received the AZD1222 COVID-19 vaccine. Specimen: peripheral blood, collected 28 days after the second AZD1222 dose.

The CDR3, as DNA: TGTGCCAGCAGTCCGCCGGGTCCCCAGGGCTACACCTTC. Its translation: CASSPPGPQGYTF. The chain combines TRBV28 with TRBJ1-2, with D uncertain. CDR1 MDHEN and CDR2 SYDVKM come from the germline V gene. There are 13 residues in the CDR3. Trimming stripped 5 bases from V and 8 bases from J, with 15 bases between.